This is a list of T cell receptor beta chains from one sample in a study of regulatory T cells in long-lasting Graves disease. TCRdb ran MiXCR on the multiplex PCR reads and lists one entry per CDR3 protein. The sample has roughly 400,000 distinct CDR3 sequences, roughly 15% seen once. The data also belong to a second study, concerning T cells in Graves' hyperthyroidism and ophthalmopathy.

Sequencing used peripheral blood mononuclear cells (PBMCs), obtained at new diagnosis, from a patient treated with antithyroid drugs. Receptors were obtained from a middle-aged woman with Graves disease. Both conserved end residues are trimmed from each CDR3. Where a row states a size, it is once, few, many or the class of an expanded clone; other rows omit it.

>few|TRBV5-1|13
ASSPDGDSNQPQH
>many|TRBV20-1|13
SARGLATNSYEQY
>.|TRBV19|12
ASLGQGPNYGYT
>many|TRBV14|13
ASSQTGGGQETQY
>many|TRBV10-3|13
AISTPDRGQETQY
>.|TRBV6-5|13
ASSYQPGNNSPLH
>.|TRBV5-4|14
ASSLGMNQNTGELF
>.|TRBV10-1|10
ASRQGVYEQY
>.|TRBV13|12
ASSSQGGGQPQH
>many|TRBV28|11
ASSPVGVDEAF
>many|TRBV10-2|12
ASTAGSPTGELF
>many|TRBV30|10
AWSAPTDTQY
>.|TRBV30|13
AWKETSRTYNEQF
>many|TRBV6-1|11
ASRSLAAYEQY
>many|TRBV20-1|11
SGMTSGYNEQF
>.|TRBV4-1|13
ASSQTALFTDTQY
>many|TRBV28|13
ASRSHVLGPDTQY
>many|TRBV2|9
ASNYNGEQY
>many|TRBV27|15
ASSLSYRLAPSNEQF
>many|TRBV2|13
ASSPHWARSYEQY
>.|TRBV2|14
ASMRGLAGFTDTQY
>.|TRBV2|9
ACSLPGEQY
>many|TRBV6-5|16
ASSYSRPTGNGSYEQY
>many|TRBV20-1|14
SARDWTSGTYNEQF
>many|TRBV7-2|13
ASTGTSGRVDTQY
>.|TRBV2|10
ASAGSTDTQY
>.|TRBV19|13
ASRPSGRAGDEQF
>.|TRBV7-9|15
ASSHTDRDGGTDTQY
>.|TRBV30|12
AWSVWSVNQPQH
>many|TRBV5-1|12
ASSLIGTGVEQY
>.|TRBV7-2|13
ASSLVWDREETQY
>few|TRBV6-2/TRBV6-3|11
ASKLLATGELF
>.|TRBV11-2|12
ASSEEGGITEAF
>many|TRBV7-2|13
ASSLGRGGIYEQY
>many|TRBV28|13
ASSLGRGRDGELF
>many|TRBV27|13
ASSLQRDTGSPLH
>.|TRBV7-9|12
ASSIDRAHQPQH
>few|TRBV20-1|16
SASPLAGPPSGANVLT
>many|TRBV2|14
ASSPRDQWGSNIQY
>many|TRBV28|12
ASSQWGEGNTIY
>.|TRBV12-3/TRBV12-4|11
ASSSILDNEQF
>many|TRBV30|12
AWSEGSNSYEQY
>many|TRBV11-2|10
ASSLTGSEQY
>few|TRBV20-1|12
SARDPGAEGTQY
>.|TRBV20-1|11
SASEMGRAPQH
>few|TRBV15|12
ATTSRRGNTEAF
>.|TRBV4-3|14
ASSQDLGGSNQPQH
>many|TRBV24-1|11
ATSDSIGGEQY
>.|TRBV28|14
ASTTSSGSSTDTQY
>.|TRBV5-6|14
ASSLGVAGVRETQY
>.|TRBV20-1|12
SANDRASTDTQY
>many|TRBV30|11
AWSVPGTDTQY
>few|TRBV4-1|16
ASSQDRETGGIIGEQY
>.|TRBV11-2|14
ASSFGWGGVSYEQY
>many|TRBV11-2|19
ASSLDGLAGVTGTGYNEQF